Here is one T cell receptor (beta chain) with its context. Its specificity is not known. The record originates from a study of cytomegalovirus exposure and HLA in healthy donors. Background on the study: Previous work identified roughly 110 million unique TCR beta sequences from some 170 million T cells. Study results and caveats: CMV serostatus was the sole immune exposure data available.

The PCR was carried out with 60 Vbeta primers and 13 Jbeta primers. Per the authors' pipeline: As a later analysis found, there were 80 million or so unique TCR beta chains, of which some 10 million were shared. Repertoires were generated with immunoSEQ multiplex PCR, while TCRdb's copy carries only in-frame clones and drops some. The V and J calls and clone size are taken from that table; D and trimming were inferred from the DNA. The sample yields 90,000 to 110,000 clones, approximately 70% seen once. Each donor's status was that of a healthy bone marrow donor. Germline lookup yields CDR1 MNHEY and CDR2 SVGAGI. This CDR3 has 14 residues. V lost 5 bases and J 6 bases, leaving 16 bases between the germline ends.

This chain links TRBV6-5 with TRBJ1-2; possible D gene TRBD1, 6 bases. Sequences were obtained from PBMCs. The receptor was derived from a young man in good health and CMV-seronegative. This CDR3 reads CASSLAGALNGYTF. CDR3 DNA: TGTGCCAGCAGTCTTGCGGGGGCTCTAAATGGCTACACCTTC.